This paragraph reports one T cell receptor beta chain. There is no known antigen for this receptor. No base quality information exists; no much larger clone differs at one position. These data come from a study of T cell responses to AZD1222 COVID-19 vaccine (dated by TCRdb to about 2021). Broadly, across the study: AZD1222 recipients with second doses at about 4 weeks or about 12 weeks were pooled, because spike-specific TCR depth and breadth did not differ between schedules. TCR sequencing covered roughly 230 trial participants: 207 given two doses of AZD1222 and 26 given two doses of MenACWY control vaccine. Enrollment into the trials was organized by age into subgroups of 18-55, 56-69 and 70-plus years, and those subgroups contained around 150, 28 and 57 TCR-sequenced participants, respectively.

The sample's time point label, decoded: baseline before first vaccination. The vaccinee samples were drawn from two UK trials, COV001 and COV002, one of which was a single-blind randomized controlled phase 2/3 trial testing AZD1222 (ChAdOx1 nCoV-19) in healthy adults. For TCRbeta chain sequencing, PBMC samples from trial participants were taken at day 0 and at day 28 after the second dose. General conclusions and limits of the study: Only six AZD1222 recipients were SARS-CoV-2 seropositive at baseline, limiting conclusions about previously exposed vaccinees. Nearly half of unique spike-specific TCRs reportedly recognized epitopes outside regions mutated in the B.1.351 and B.1.1.7 variants. After two AZD1222 doses, both the breadth and the depth of spike-specific TCRs were significantly higher than at day 0 and than in MenACWY recipients. Vaccine-associated CD4 TCRs spanned the whole spike protein, with dominant responses in regions 160-218 and 743-854. No day 14 peak-response samples were available, so repertoires were characterized only after the peak T cell response. Participants were mostly white British, with more females than males. The authors suggested clonal diversity may have been underestimated. The 56-69-year group was small, and its depth increase did not reach significance, likely because of low power.

The CDR3 regions of human TCRbeta chains were subjected to immunosequencing. In the paper's pipeline: Repertoire TCRs were checked for matches against a reference library of SARS-CoV-2-specific TCRs that had been generated using the MIRA antigen-specificity platform. Breadth was defined as the fraction of unique TCRs that were SARS-CoV-2-associated, and depth was defined as the fraction of total T cells that were SARS-CoV-2-associated. Using the MIRA data, each spike-specific TCR was assigned both to the spike region to which the TCR was reactive and to a CD4 or CD8 class. Log10-transformed breadth and depth values were compared by one-way ANOVA with Sidak's multiple comparisons tests. As stored in TCRdb, this immuneACCESS dataset retains in-frame rearrangements with V and J assigned. A fraction of the clones does not appear; measured against another copy, unresolved V genes explain less than half of the discrepancy, and the remainder lacks a known reason. V and J calls and clone size are as listed in that table; D and trimming were resolved from the DNA. The sample table shows 150,000 to 200,000 clones, and 92% are seen once. Approximately 1.4% of the sample is held by the ten biggest clonotypes.

This clonotype originated in an adult in good health. The sequenced sample was peripheral blood, obtained on day 0 of AZD1222 vaccination.

The DNA reads TGTGCCAGCAGCGGACAGGGGGACTCTAACTATGGCTACACCTTC. This gives the protein CASSGQGDSNYGYTF. The rearranged chain carries TRBV6-5 and TRBJ1-2, with 10 bases matching TRBD1. The CDR3 sequence holds 15 residues, the cysteine and phenylalanine included. Of all the DNA, just the CDR3 is kept, 45 bases in frame from base 1. From V the trimming removes 6 bases and from J it removes 0 bases, while the gene matches leave 4 bases of the junction unaccounted for. CDR1 and CDR2 are drawn from the germline V gene: MNHEY, SVGAGI.